The sequence of this T cell receptor beta chain was determined in a study of cytomegalovirus exposure and HLA in healthy donors. Study context: An early release of data contained around 80 million unique TCRs, which came from HLA-typed donors. Study-wide results and caveats: A classifier reportedly called cytomegalovirus status with high sensitivity and specificity. Some segments of the V type, notably TRBV6-2 and TRBV6-3, were excluded as indistinguishable.

The CDR3 runs to 15 residues. J was trimmed by 5 bases and V by 6 bases; bases with no gene match: 10. CDR1 and CDR2 (germline): MDHEN, SYDVKM. The PCR ran on 60 Vbeta and 13 Jbeta primers. Authors' processing steps: Around 10 million of the roughly 80 million unique TCR beta chains counted in a later analysis were shared. Sequencing was performed with immunoSEQ multiplex PCR; in TCRdb, only in-frame clones are kept and a portion is missing. V, J and clone size were drawn from that table, and D and trimming were deduced from the DNA. The sample includes about 170,000 clones, approximately 70% of them seen just once. This clone was seen a few times. Antigen unknown.

The TCR originated in a woman between 18 and 30 years old in good health and CMV-seropositive. The chain combines TRBV28 with TRBJ2-7, with TRBD1 matching 10 bases. Sequenced input: PBMCs. The CDR3: CASSLRTGGSHEQYF. In DNA form, the CDR3 reads TGTGCCAGCAGCCTCCGGACAGGGGGATCCCACGAGCAGTACTTC.